The 25 T cell receptor beta chains below were found in one sample sequenced in a study of T cells after yellow fever vaccination. TCRdb redid the calling of the 5' RACE reads with MiXCR, one entry per CDR3 protein. The sample carries 100,000 to 150,000 distinct CDR3 sequences, 7.5% to 10% recorded once. This material consisted of CD8+ T cells sorted from PBMCs, taken on the day of the yellow fever booster vaccination. The receptors originated from a man between 18 and 35 years old who received the YFV17D yellow fever vaccine.

This clonotype was observed many times. The chain recombines TRBV13 with TRBJ1-2; D remains ambiguous. This CDR3 is 12 amino acids long. With 5 bases removed from V and 8 bases from J, the gap between germline ends came to 12 bases. Germline CDR1 and CDR2: PRHDT and FYEKMQ (reference sequence). CDR3 in DNA: TGTGCCAGCAGCCTCCCGGTCTGCGGCTACACCTTC. Amino acids: CASSLPVCGYTF.

This clonotype was observed a handful of times. This sequence joins TRBV14 and TRBJ2-5, with no clear D. In germline, CDR1 is SGHDN, CDR2 FVKESK. Trimming took 0 bases from V and 2 from J, leaving 10 bases between them. This CDR3 has 15 residues. DNA for the CDR3: TGTGCCAGCAGCCAAGATCGGAGCATGCAAGAGACCCAGTACTTC. Protein product: CASSQDRSMQETQYF.

In its sample, this clonotype was seen a few times. J is TRBJ2-7 and V is TRBV12-3 or TRBV12-4, with D perhaps matching TRBD1 or TRBD2 (5 bases each). The CDR3 is made up of 14 amino acids. Trimming stripped 3 bases from V and 2 bases from J, with 11 bases between. As DNA, the CDR3 is TGTGCCAGCAGTTTTCCCGGGACGACCTACGAGCAGTACTTC. This gives the protein CASSFPGTTYEQYF.

This clonotype has a handful of counts. The chain couples TRBV7-9 to TRBJ2-5; no clear D gene. V was clipped by 1 base and J by 5 bases, with 11 bases between them. Germline V CDR1 and CDR2: SEHNR, FQNEAQ (reference sequence). This CDR3 has 14 amino acids. The DNA for the CDR3 is TGTGCCAGCAGCTTAGTAGGTCTTCGGGAGACCCAGTACTTC. This encodes CASSLVGLRETQYF. The full variable domain, in which reference TRBV7-9 and TRBJ2-5 provide the parts outside the CDR3, is DTGVSQNPRHKITKRGQNVTFRCDPISEHNRLYWYRQTLGQGPEFLTYFQNEAQLEKSRLLSDRFSAERPKGSFSTLEIQRTEQGDSAMYLCASSLVGLRETQYFGPGTRLLVL.

This clonotype was counted only a few times. The chain recombines TRBV5-1 with TRBJ2-7; D gene unclear. The CDR3 consists of 13 residues. V lost 0 bases to trimming and J lost 5 bases, with 9 bases between them. Germline V gene data show CDR1 as SGHRS and CDR2 as YFSETQ. The DNA for the CDR3 is TGCGCCAGCAGCTTGGTTCCCCGTAACGAGCAGTACGTC. Translated, it gives CASSLVPRNEQYV.

V and J are TRBV5-1 and TRBJ2-2; a possible D gene is TRBD1 (6 bases). Germline V lookup: CDR1 SGHRS, CDR2 YFSETQ. The CDR3 covers 13 residues. The V end was cut by 7 bases, the J end by 7 bases, with 14 bases between. The CDR3 sequence is CASFRGGHGELFF. DNA of the CDR3: TGCGCCAGCTTCCGAGGGGGACACGGGGAGCTGTTTTTT.

The chain carries TRBV12-3 or TRBV12-4 and TRBJ2-1; weak D call: TRBD1 (6 bases). V dropped 3 bases and J dropped 8 bases, with 8 bases sitting between them. This CDR3 region has 12 residues. This CDR3 reads CASSFRQDEQFF. CDR3 sequence (DNA): TGTGCCAGCAGTTTCCGACAGGATGAGCAGTTCTTC.

This rearrangement joins TRBV5-8 to TRBJ2-5; D may be TRBD1 (5 bases). Deletions cut 2 bases from V and 4 bases from J, with 15 bases between. CDR3 length: 15 amino acids. Germline V CDR1 and CDR2: SGHTS, YDEGEE. The CDR3 DNA sequence: TGTGCCAGCAGCTTCGCTGAGCCTACAGGAGAGACCCAGTACTTC. Translation gives CASSFAEPTGETQYF.

J is TRBJ2-5 and V is TRBV6-2 or TRBV6-3; 12 bases line up with TRBD2. The junction had 7 bases not matched to a gene; V was cut back by 6 bases and J by 2 bases. The CDR3 is made up of 16 amino acids. Per germline, CDR1 MNHEY and CDR2 SVGEGT. The CDR3 sequence: CASRPLAGGGQETQYF. CDR3 nucleotides: TGTGCCAGCAGACCCCTAGCGGGGGGGGGACAAGAGACCCAGTACTTC.

The chain employs TRBV4-1 and TRBJ2-3; the D is unclear. From germline, CDR1 is MGHRA and CDR2 YSYEKL. This CDR3 comprises 19 residues. Trimming stripped 2 bases from V and 0 bases from J, with 21 bases between. The CDR3 loop reads CASSQYTANLRSSTDTQYF. The CDR3 DNA reads TGCGCCAGCAGCCAATATACGGCGAACTTGCGGAGTAGCACAGATACGCAGTATTTT.

The chain couples TRBV27 to TRBJ2-6, with D perhaps TRBD2 (7 bases). Deletions cut 3 bases from V and 4 bases from J, with 10 bases between. The germline V gene encodes CDR1 MNHEY and CDR2 SMNVEV (reference sequence). CDR3 length: 15 amino acids. The CDR3 DNA reads TGTGCCAGCAGTTTGCGGGGGCTCGGGGCCAACGTCCTGACTTTC. Its protein product is CASSLRGLGANVLTF.

V and J are TRBV5-4 and TRBJ2-2, with 10 bases that match TRBD2. Trimming removed 4 bases from V and 0 bases from J; junction bases left unmatched: 9. The CDR3 is 18 residues long. Germline V gives CDR1 SGHNT, CDR2 YYREEE (reference sequence). The CDR3 loop is CASSTMLAGGPNTGELFF. Written as DNA, the CDR3 is TGTGCCAGCAGCACCATGTTAGCGGGGGGCCCGAACACCGGGGAGCTGTTTTTT. Looking up the rest from reference TRBV5-4 and TRBJ2-2 gives the full variable domain: ETGVTQSPTHLIKTRGQQVTLRCSSQSGHNTVSWYQQALGQGPQFIFQYYREEENGRGNFPPRFSGLQFPNYSSELNVNALELDDSALYLCASSTMLAGGPNTGELFFGEGSRLTVL.

The chain recombines TRBV12-3 or TRBV12-4 with TRBJ1-5; tentatively, D is TRBD1 (6 bases). V lost 2 bases, J lost 5 bases, and 13 bases lay in between. The CDR3 loop spans 15 amino acids. The CDR3 DNA sequence: TGTGCCAGCAGTTTATTGCCAGGGGTTGATCAGCCCCAGCATTTT. Its translation: CASSLLPGVDQPQHF.

In its sample, this clonotype was seen many times. The chain recombines TRBV10-2 with TRBJ2-7, with D unresolved. This CDR3 region has 11 residues. V was shortened by 3 bases and J by 6 bases, with 6 bases between the two germline ends. Germline CDR1 reads WSHSY; CDR2 reads SAAADI. The CDR3 loop is CASSEGSEQYV. The CDR3 nucleotides are TGCGCCAGCAGTGAAGGTAGCGAGCAGTACGTC.

This clonotype was seen a handful of times. The chain recombines TRBV15 with TRBJ2-2; 7 bases match TRBD1. The CDR3 extends over 15 amino acids. The germline V gene has CDR1 LNHNV and CDR2 YYDKDF (reference sequence). Unmatched junction bases numbered 8, after V lost 9 bases and J lost 1 base. CDR3 DNA: TGTGCCACTTCTCCGACAGGGCTGAACACCGGGGAGCTGTTTTTT. The encoded protein is CATSPTGLNTGELFF. Based on the CDR3 plus reference TRBV15 and TRBJ2-2, the full variable domain is DAMVIQNPRYQVTQFGKPVTLSCSQTLNHNVMYWYQQKSSQAPKLLFHYYDKDFNNEADTPDNFQSRRPNTSFCFLDIRSPGLGDTAMYLCATSPTGLNTGELFFGEGSRLTVL.

In its sample, this clonotype was seen a few times. The rearrangement links TRBV2 to TRBJ2-3; 11 nucleotides align to TRBD2. J was trimmed by 2 bases and V by 5 bases; bases with no gene match: 6. The CDR3 runs 16 residues. Looked up from germline, CDR1 is SNHLY and CDR2 is FYNNEI. In nucleotides, the CDR3 is TGTGCCAGCAGTTTAGCGGGGGGGGCACCCACAGATACGCAGTATTTT. Translated, it gives CASSLAGGAPTDTQYF.

V usage is TRBV6-5 and J usage is TRBJ2-1; perhaps TRBD2 as D (6 bases). The germline gives CDR1 MNHEY, CDR2 SVGAGI. Trimming left V 6 bases short and J 0 bases short, with 12 bases between. The CDR3 extends over 15 amino acids. CDR3 region: CASRPYGSSYNEQFF. The CDR3 nucleotides are TGTGCCAGCAGGCCTTACGGGAGCTCCTACAATGAGCAGTTCTTC.

J is TRBJ1-1 and V is TRBV4-1; D remains unclear. The germline V gene has CDR1 MGHRA and CDR2 YSYEKL. CDR3 length equals 13 residues. Trimming stripped 0 bases from V and 11 bases from J, with 13 bases between. The DNA for the CDR3 is TGCGCCAGCAGCCAAGACCCCATTCGAGGGGCTTTCTTT. Translation: CASSQDPIRGAFF.

This clonotype was found a few times. This rearrangement joins TRBV6-6 to TRBJ1-4; D gene uncertain. This CDR3 contains 10 residues. The V gene lost 10 bases and the J gene lost 8 bases, with 8 bases spanning the gap. CDR1 and CDR2 (germline): MNHNY, SVGAGI (reference sequence). The CDR3 nucleotides read TGTGCCACCAATGGGGAAAAACTGTTTTTT. Residues: CATNGEKLFF.

This clonotype showed up just a few times. The CDR3 region has the DNA TGTGCCAGCAGCTTAGCGGGGGTCCTGAGCTCCTACAATGAGCAGTTCTTC. It is translated as CASSLAGVLSSYNEQFF. This chain connects TRBV11-2 to TRBJ2-1, with D tentatively TRBD2 (6 bases). Germline V gives CDR1 SGHAT, CDR2 FQNNGV. This CDR3 is built from 17 residues. V was cut by 1 base and J by 0 bases, with 13 bases left in between.

The chain recombines TRBV4-1 with TRBJ1-2; tentative D call: TRBD1 (6 bases). From germline, CDR1 is MGHRA and CDR2 YSYEKL. The V end was cut by 0 bases, the J end by 3 bases, with 17 bases between. The CDR3 is 17 residues long. The CDR3 reads CASSQDVWRGADYGYTF. The CDR3, as DNA: TGCGCCAGCAGCCAAGATGTGTGGAGGGGGGCGGACTATGGCTACACCTTC.

This clonotype was seen a few times. The rearrangement links TRBV4-2 to TRBJ2-1; no clear D. This CDR3 region has 13 residues. Deletions cut 0 bases from V and 8 bases from J, with 8 bases between. CDR1 LGHNA and CDR2 YNFKEQ come from the germline V gene. CDR3 sequence: CASSQDVGDEQFF. The DNA of the CDR3 is TGTGCCAGCAGCCAAGATGTTGGGGATGAGCAGTTCTTC.

In its sample, this clonotype was seen a few times. V and J are TRBV6-5 and TRBJ1-2, with unresolved D. The V end lost 0 bases, the J end lost 10 bases, and 12 bases lay between the germline ends. This CDR3 comprises 13 residues. Germline lookup yields CDR1 MNHEY and CDR2 SVGAGI. As DNA, the CDR3 is TGTGCCAGCAGTTACTCGAGCAGCCAAACCTACACCTTC. Residues: CASSYSSSQTYTF.

This clonotype has a handful of counts. The chain uses TRBV6-2 or TRBV6-3 and TRBJ1-2; the D is unclear. V was cut by 6 bases and J by 8 bases, with 16 bases left in between. The CDR3 length is 13 residues. CDR1 and CDR2 from the germline V gene are MNHEY and SVGEGT. The CDR3 region has the DNA TGTGCCAGCAGCCGCCAGTCACGGAAGGGCTACACCTTC. Amino acids: CASSRQSRKGYTF.

There are a few counts of this clonotype. The rearrangement uses TRBV6-1 and TRBJ2-7; D gene ambiguous. This CDR3 is built from 15 residues. CDR1 is MNHNS and CDR2 is SASEGT in the germline V gene. Trimming took 4 bases from V and 2 from J, leaving 15 bases between them. The CDR3: CASSGLGLLTYEQYF. For the CDR3, the DNA is TGTGCCAGCAGTGGATTGGGTCTTTTGACCTACGAGCAGTACTTC.